The following is a TCR beta chain sequence with its context. The sample comes from a study of blood T cell repertoires in COVID-19. Study-wide context: Both acute and convalescent COVID-19 samples were obtained from the United States, Italy and Spain. PBMCs, B-cell-depleted T cells, or T cells provided the cDNA or gDNA that made up the material.

Authors' data handling: Amplified reference gene primers provided the basis for estimating nucleated cell counts. Assay: immunoSEQ multiplex PCR; the TCRdb copy retains only in-frame clones and omits some. That table furnishes V, J and clone size, whereas the DNA furnished D and trimming. The repertoire has fewer than 70,000 clones, 80% to 90% of them found once; the top ten carry approximately 12%. Deletions cut 2 bases from V and 0 bases from J, with 5 bases between. CDR1 is MNHEY, CDR2 SVGEGT, per germline. There are 15 residues in the CDR3. The source of this sequence is a human donor in a cohort sampled during active COVID-19. The sample taken for sequencing was peripheral blood. This chain uses TRBV6-2 or TRBV6-3 with TRBJ2-6, with D perhaps TRBD2 (5 bases). In nucleotides, the CDR3 is TGTGCCAGCAGTTACGGGAGCTCTGGGGCCAACGTCCTGACTTTC. This encodes CASSYGSSGANVLTF.